This is a list of T cell receptor beta chains from one sample in a study of blood T cell repertoires in COVID-19. Assay: immunoSEQ multiplex PCR; the TCRdb copy retains only in-frame clones and omits some. This table holds 150,000 to 180,000 clones, roughly 80% found once. Source material: peripheral blood. These receptors originate from a man between 60 and 75 years old with acute or convalescent COVID-19. Both conserved end residues are part of each CDR3. D genes are given only for firm matches. Size values are once, few and many counts, or a class for expanded clones, and some rows have none.

cdr3_nt cdr3_aa d_call j_call clone_size v_call
TGTGCCAGCAAGAAGGACAGGGCCAATCAGCCCCAGCATTTT CASKKDRANQPQHF TRBD1 TRBJ1-5 . TRBV2
TGTGCCAGCAGCCCGGACAGGGGCTATGGCTACACCTTC CASSPDRGYGYTF TRBD1 TRBJ1-2 . TRBV6-5
TGCGCCAGCAGCTTGGCCTCAGGGGGTTGGACAGATACGCAGTATTTT CASSLASGGWTDTQYF TRBD1 TRBJ2-3 once TRBV5-1
TGTGCTAGTGGTTCTGACAGGGCTGGAAACACCATATATTTT CASGSDRAGNTIYF TRBD1 TRBJ1-3 once TRBV12-5
TGTGCCAGCAGTACCGGGATAGTCAGCAATCAGCCCCAGCATTTT CASSTGIVSNQPQHF . TRBJ1-5 . TRBV6-5
TGTGCCAGCAGCTTAGGAGGTAACTCCGCCGGGACAGATACGCAGTATTTT CASSLGGNSAGTDTQYF . TRBJ2-3 . TRBV13
TGTGCCAGCAGCTTAGGTCGGGGGGTTTTCTCCTACGAGCAGTACTTC CASSLGRGVFSYEQYF TRBD2 TRBJ2-7 few TRBV7-9
TGTGCCAGCAGCTCACCCGACAGGGGGGAGACCCAGTACTTC CASSSPDRGETQYF . TRBJ2-5 . TRBV21-1
TGTGCCAGCAGCCAAGCCCTCGGGCGGGCCGGGGCCAACGTCCTGACTTTC CASSQALGRAGANVLTF . TRBJ2-6 once TRBV4-2
TGTGCCAGCAGCGAGGACAGGGGGCAGCCCCAGCATTTT CASSEDRGQPQHF TRBD1 TRBJ1-5 . TRBV7-2
TGTGCCAGTAGTATAGGGCTAGCCTACGAGCAGTACTTC CASSIGLAYEQYF . TRBJ2-7 . TRBV19
TGTGCCAGCAGCCAAGATTTGGGACTAAAACAAGAGACCCAGTACTTC CASSQDLGLKQETQYF TRBD2 TRBJ2-5 . TRBV4-2
TGTGCCAGCAGTTCTACAGGGTTTAGGGACTATGGCTACACCTTC CASSSTGFRDYGYTF . TRBJ1-2 once TRBV7-9
TGTGCCAGCAGCCCGACGGGGTCCAACTATGGCTACACCTTC CASSPTGSNYGYTF . TRBJ1-2 . TRBV28
TGTGCCAGCTCACTACAGGGAAACAGGGGCTACACCTTC CASSLQGNRGYTF . TRBJ1-2 . TRBV18
TGTGCCAGCCGCCGACGGGGGGCTAATGAAAAACTGTTTTTT CASRRRGANEKLFF . TRBJ1-4 few TRBV7-8
TGTGCCAGCAGCCAGGGACTGTCTGTAGATACGCAGTATTTT CASSQGLSVDTQYF . TRBJ2-3 . TRBV7-3
TGTGCCAGCAGTGAACCCGGGGATACTGAAAAACTGTTTTTT CASSEPGDTEKLFF . TRBJ1-4 . TRBV6-1
TGTGCCAGCAGTGGGACGGTCAGGGGAGGGTACGAGCAGTACTTC CASSGTVRGGYEQYF . TRBJ2-7 . TRBV2
TGCGCCAGCAGCTTGACAGGGCATGAAGGAGGTGGCTACACCTTC CASSLTGHEGGGYTF . TRBJ1-2 once TRBV5-1
TGTGCCAGCAGTTTATGGCAGGCCTCTGGAAACACCATATATTTT CASSLWQASGNTIYF . TRBJ1-3 . TRBV28
TGTGCCAGTAGTATAGGCCGGGAGAATAGGGAGCTGTTTTTT CASSIGRENRELFF . TRBJ2-2 . TRBV19
TGTGCCAGTAGTCGGGGAGGACAGGGGGTAATGAACACTGAAGCTTTCTTT CASSRGGQGVMNTEAFF TRBD1 TRBJ1-1 . TRBV19
TGTGCCAGCAAACTAACAGGGGCCAATCAGCCCCAGCATTTT CASKLTGANQPQHF TRBD1 TRBJ1-5 . TRBV2